The following is a TCR beta chain sequence with its context. The sample is drawn from a study of blood T cell repertoires in COVID-19. On the study more broadly: Material from acute and convalescent COVID-19 was sourced from the United States, Italy and Spain.

CDR3 size: 15 residues. V lost 7 bases, J lost 1 base, and 14 bases lay in between. From germline, CDR1 is KGHDR and CDR2 SFDVKD. TCRdb's table, derived via immunoSEQ multiplex PCR, lists solely in-frame clones and lacks some. This table has under 60,000 clones, 82% appearing once. The receptor was derived from a man aged 40-55 years with acute or convalescent COVID-19. The chain has TRBV24-1 and TRBJ2-3, with a weak D call TRBD1 (5 bases). Sequencing was carried out using peripheral blood. The CDR3 protein is CATSRADLGTDTQYF. In DNA, the CDR3 is TGTGCCACCAGCAGGGCCGACCTGGGCACAGATACGCAGTATTTT.